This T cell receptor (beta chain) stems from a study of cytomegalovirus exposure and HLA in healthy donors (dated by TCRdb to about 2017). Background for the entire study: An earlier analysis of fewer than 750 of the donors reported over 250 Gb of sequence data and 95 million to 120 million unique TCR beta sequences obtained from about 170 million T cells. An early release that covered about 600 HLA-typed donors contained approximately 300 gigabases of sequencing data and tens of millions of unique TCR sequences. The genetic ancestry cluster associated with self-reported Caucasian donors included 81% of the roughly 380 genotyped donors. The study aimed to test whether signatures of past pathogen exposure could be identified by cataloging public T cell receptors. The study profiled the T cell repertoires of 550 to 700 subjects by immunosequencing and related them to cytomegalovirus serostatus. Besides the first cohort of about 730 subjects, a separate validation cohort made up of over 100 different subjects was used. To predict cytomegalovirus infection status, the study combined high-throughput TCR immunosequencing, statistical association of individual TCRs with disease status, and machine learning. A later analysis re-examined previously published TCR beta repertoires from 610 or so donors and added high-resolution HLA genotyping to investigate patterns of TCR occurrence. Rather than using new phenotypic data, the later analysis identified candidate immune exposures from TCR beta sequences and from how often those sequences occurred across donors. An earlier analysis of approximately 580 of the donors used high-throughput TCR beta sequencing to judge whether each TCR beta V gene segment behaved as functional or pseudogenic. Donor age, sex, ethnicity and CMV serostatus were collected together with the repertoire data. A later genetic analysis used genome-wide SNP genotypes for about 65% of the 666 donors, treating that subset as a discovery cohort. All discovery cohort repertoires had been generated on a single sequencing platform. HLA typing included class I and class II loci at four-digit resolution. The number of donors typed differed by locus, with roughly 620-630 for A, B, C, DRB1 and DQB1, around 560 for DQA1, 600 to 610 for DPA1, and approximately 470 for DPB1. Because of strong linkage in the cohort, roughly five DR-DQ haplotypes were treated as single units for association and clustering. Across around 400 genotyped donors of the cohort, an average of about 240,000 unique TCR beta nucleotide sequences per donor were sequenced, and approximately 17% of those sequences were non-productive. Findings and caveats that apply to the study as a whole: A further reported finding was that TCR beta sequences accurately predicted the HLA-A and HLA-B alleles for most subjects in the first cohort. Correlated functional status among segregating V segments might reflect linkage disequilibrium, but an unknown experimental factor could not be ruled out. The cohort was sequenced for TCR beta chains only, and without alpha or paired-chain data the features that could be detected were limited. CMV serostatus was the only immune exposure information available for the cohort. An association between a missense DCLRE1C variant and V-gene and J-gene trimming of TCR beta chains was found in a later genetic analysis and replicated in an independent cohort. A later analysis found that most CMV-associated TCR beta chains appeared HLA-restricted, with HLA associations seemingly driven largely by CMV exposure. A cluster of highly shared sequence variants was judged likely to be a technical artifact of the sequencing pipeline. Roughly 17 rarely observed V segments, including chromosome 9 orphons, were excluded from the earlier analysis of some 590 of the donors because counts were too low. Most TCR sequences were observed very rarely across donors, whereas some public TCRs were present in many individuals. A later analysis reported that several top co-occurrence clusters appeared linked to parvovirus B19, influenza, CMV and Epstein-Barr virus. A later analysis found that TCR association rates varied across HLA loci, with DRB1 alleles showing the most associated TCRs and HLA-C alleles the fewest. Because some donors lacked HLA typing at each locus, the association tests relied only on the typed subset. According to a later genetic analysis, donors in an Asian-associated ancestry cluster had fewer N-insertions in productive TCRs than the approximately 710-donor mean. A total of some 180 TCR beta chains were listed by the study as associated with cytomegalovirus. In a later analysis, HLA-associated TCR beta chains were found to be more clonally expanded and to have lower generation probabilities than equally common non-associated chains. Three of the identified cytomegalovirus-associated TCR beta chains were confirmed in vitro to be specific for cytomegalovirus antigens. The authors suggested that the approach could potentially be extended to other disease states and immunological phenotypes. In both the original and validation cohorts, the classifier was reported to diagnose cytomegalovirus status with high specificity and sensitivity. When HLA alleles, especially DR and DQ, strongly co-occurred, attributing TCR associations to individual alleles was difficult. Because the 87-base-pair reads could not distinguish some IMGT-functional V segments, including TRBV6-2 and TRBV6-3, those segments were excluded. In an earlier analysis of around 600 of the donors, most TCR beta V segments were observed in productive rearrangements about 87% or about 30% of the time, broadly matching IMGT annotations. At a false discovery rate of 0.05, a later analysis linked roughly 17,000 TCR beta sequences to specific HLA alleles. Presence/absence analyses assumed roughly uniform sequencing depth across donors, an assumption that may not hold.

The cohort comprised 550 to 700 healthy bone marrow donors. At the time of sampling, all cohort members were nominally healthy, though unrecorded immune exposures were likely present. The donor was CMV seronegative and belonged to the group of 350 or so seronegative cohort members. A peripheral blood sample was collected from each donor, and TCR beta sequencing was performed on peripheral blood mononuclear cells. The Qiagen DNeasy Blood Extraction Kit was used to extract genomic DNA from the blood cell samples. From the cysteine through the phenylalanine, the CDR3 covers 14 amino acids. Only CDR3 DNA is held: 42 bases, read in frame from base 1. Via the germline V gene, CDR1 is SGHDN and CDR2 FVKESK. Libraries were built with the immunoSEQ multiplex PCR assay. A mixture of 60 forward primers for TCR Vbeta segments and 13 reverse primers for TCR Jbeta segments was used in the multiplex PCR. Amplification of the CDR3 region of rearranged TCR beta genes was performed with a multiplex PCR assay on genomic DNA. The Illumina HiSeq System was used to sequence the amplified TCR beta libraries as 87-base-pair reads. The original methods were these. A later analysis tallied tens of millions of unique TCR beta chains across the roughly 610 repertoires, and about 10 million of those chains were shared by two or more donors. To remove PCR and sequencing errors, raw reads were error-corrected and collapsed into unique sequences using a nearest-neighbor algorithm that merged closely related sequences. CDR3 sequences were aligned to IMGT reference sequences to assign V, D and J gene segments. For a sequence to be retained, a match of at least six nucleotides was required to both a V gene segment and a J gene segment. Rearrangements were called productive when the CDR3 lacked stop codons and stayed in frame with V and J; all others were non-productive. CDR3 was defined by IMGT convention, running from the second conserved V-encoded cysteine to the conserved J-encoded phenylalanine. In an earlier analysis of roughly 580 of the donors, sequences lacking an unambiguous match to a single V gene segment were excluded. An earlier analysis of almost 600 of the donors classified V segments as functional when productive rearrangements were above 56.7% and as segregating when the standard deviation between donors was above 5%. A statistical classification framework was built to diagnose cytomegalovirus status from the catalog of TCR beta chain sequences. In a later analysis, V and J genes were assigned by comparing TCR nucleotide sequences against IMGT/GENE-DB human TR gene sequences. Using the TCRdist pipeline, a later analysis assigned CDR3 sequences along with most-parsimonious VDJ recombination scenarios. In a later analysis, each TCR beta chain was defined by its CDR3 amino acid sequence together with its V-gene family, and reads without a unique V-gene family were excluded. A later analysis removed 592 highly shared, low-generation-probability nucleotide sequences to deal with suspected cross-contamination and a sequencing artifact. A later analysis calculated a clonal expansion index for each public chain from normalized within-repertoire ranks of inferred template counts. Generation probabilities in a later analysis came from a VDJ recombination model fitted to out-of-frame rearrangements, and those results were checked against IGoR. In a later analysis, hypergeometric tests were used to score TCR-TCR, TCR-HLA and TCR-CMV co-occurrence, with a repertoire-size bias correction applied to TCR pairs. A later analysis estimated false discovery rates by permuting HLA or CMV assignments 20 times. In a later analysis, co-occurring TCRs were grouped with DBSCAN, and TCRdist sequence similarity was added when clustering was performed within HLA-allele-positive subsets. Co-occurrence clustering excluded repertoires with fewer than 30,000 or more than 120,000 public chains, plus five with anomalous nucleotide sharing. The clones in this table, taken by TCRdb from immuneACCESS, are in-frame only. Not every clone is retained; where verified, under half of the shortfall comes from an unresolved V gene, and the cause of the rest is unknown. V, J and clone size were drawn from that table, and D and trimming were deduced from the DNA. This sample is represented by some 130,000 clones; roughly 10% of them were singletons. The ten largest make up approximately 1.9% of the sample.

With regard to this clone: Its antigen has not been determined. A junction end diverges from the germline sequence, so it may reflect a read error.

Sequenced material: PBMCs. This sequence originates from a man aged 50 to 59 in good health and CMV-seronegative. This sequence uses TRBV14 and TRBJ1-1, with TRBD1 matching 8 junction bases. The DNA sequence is TGTGCCAACAGCCAAGCAGGGGGCTACACTGAAGCTTTCTTT. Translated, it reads CANSQAGGYTEAFF.